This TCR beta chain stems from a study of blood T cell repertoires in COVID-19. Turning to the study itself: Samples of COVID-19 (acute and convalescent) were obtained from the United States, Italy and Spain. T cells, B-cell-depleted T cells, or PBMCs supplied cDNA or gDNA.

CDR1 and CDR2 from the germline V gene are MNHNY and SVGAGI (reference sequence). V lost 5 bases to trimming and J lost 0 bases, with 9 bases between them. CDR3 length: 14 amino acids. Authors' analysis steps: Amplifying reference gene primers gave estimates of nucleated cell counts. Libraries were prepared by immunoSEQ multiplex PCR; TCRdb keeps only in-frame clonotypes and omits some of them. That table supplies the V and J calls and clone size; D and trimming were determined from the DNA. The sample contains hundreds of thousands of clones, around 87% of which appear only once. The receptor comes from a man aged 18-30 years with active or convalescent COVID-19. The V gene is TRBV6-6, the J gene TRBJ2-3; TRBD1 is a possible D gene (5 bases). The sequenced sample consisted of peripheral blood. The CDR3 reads CASSQTASTDTQYF. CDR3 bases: TGTGCCAGCAGTCAGACAGCAAGCACAGATACGCAGTATTTT.